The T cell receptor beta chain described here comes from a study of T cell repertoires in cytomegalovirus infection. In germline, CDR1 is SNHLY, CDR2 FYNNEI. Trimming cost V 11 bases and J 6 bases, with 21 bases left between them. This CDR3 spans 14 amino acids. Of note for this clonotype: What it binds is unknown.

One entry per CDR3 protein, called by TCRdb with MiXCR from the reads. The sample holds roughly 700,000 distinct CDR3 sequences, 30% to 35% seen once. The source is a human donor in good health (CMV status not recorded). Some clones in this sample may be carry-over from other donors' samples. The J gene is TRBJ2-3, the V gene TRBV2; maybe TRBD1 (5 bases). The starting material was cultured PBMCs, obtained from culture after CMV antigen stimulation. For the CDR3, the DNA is TGTGCCTCCCAGGGCCCGCCGAGTGTGGATACGCAGTATTTT. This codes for CASQGPPSVDTQYF.